A selection of T cell receptor beta chains follows, all from one sample in a study of human T cells and chemical hapten exposure. TCRdb re-derived calls from the RACE reads in MiXCR, one entry per CDR3 protein. The data contain more than 250,000 distinct CDR3 sequences, about 9.4% of them singletons. Here the sequenced sample was whole blood, taken in connection with sensitization to the hapten diphenylcyclopropenone (DPC). Receptors originate from a woman in her 40s with alopecia areata. Some clones in this sample may be carry-over from other donors' samples. The CDR3 runs from the conserved cysteine through the conserved F or W. The order of the fields is D gene, J gene, V gene, CDR3 protein. A D gene is named only where the DNA matches it firmly.

>.|TRBJ2-3|TRBV27
CASSLVRVGTDTQYF
>TRBD1|TRBJ1-2|TRBV28
CASSLYFTGGSYGYTF
>.|TRBJ2-7|TRBV29-1
CSVTGSGSSYEQYF
>TRBD1|TRBJ1-4|TRBV7-9
CASSARGLTNEKLFF
>.|TRBJ2-3|TRBV7-2
CASSWQPLSTDTQYF
>.|TRBJ2-7|TRBV6-2/TRBV6-3
CASSRILGSASSYEQYF
>TRBD1|TRBJ2-3|TRBV29-1
CSVDRGGTDTQYF
>.|TRBJ1-6|TRBV6-5
CASSYGPGFNSPLHF
>.|TRBJ2-1|TRBV12-3/TRBV12-4
CASSLWGSRIDEQFF
>.|TRBJ1-1|TRBV6-4
CASSPQPNTEAFF
>.|TRBJ2-7|TRBV6-5
CASARALAHEQYF
>TRBD1|TRBJ1-4|TRBV27
CASSRTGNEKLFF
>TRBD1|TRBJ2-7|TRBV12-3/TRBV12-4
CASSLAMTGMEQYF
>TRBD1|TRBJ1-2|TRBV10-3
CAISGTGNYGYTF
>.|TRBJ2-4|TRBV12-3/TRBV12-4
CASSFRGAKNIQYF
>TRBD2|TRBJ2-7|TRBV6-2/TRBV6-3
CASSYYGGMSEQYF